This T cell receptor (beta chain) originates from a study of T cells after yellow fever vaccination. This clonotype came up a few times. Its antigen is unidentified. Trimming pared 0 bases from V and 0 bases from J, leaving 11 bases between. CDR3 size: 16 residues. The V gene's germline CDR1 is LGHNA and CDR2 YNFKEQ. Universal primer sites and UMIs were introduced during 5'RACE template-switching synthesis of TCR cDNA. MiXCR was run by TCRdb on the 5' RACE reads, yielding one entry per CDR3 protein. The sample includes 280,000 or so distinct CDR3 sequences, 8.7% seen only once; the top ten take about 3%. Overall study results and limits: Abundant clonotypes from the bulk population could have been carried over as contaminants into FACS-sorted repertoires. Once the booster was given, most primary-vaccination clones reappeared, at around 96% for CD4 and more than 85% for CD8.

This chain joins TRBV4-2 and TRBJ1-1; D remains ambiguous. Source: CD4+ T cells sorted from PBMCs, taken 5 days after the yellow fever booster vaccination. This clonotype was sampled from a man between 18 and 35 years old who received the YFV17D yellow fever vaccine. CDR3 protein: CASSQDAGSMNTEAFF. The DNA for the CDR3 is TGTGCCAGCAGCCAAGATGCTGGCAGCATGAACACTGAAGCTTTCTTT.